Below, one TCR beta chain is given with its context. Its antigen is currently unknown. These data belong to a study of long-term antiretroviral therapy in people with HIV. Study outcomes and limitations: Even long-term ART left TRB diversity below transplant donor controls, despite gains.

Survey-level resolution applied to immunoSEQ assay v3.0. Researchers set sequencing to target roughly 40,000-50,000 T-cell genomes per sample. Using immunoSEQ multiplex PCR, the repertoire was profiled, and TCRdb retains in-frame clones only, with some absent. The sample has 30,000 to 35,000 clones, roughly 74% seen once. The V and J ends lost 2 bases and 5 bases respectively, with 10 bases between them. The germline gives CDR1 MNHNS, CDR2 SASEGT. The CDR3 is 13 amino acids. This TCR derives from a man aged 50 to 59 with HIV. The sequencing here drew on unsorted PBMCs, taken 3 years after starting antiretroviral therapy. The V and J genes are TRBV6-1 and TRBJ2-7; D not certain. CDR3 protein: CASSEQAVHEQYF. In DNA form, the CDR3 reads TGTGCCAGCAGTGAACAGGCAGTCCACGAGCAGTACTTC.